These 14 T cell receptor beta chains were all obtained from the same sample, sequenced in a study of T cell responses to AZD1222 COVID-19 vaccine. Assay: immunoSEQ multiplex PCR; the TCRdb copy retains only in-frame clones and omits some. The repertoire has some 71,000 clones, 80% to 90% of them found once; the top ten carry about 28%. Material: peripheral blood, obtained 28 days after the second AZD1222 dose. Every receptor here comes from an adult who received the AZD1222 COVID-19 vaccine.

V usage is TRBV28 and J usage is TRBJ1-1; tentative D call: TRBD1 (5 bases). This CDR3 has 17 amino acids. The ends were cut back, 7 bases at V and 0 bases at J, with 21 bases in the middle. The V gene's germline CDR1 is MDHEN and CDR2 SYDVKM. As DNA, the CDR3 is TGTGCCAGCATCCCCGGACACTTTTGGCAGATGAACACTGAAGCTTTCTTT. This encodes CASIPGHFWQMNTEAFF. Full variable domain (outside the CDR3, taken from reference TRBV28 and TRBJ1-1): DVKVTQSSRYLVKRTGEKVFLECVQDMDHENMFWYRQDPGLGLRLIYFSYDVKMKEKGDIPEGYSVSREKKERFSLILESASTNQTSMYLCASIPGHFWQMNTEAFFGQGTRLTVV.

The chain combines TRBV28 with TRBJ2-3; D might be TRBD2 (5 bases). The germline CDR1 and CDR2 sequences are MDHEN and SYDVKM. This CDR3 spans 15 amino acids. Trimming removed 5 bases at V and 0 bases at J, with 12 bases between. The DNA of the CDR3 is TGTGCCAGCAGTGACCCTCGGGGTAGCACAGATACGCAGTATTTT. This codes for CASSDPRGSTDTQYF.

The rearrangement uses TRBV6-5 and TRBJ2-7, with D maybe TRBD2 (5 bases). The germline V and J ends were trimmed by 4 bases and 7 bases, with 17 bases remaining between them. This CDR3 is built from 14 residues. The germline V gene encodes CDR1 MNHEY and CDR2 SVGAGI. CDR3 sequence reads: CASSSGLPVEEQYF. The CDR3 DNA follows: TGTGCCAGCAGTTCTGGACTTCCGGTAGAAGAGCAGTACTTC.

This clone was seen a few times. DNA of the CDR3: TGTGCCAGCAGTCCCTATAGCGGGAGCACCTACAATGAGCAGTTCTTC. This codes for CASSPYSGSTYNEQFF. The chain joins TRBV28 to TRBJ2-1, with 9 positions matching TRBD2. Per the germline V gene, CDR1 is MDHEN and CDR2 is SYDVKM. This CDR3 has 16 amino acids. With 5 bases clipped from V and 2 bases from J, the junction kept 7 bases outside the gene matches.

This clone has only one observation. CDR3: CASSIDSSYEQYF. As DNA, the CDR3 is TGTGCCAGTAGTATAGACAGTTCCTACGAGCAGTACTTC. The rearrangement uses TRBV19 and TRBJ2-7; no clear D. Trimming cost V 0 bases and J 1 base, with 4 bases left between them. In germline, CDR1 is LNHDA, CDR2 SQIVND (reference sequence). This CDR3 contains 13 residues.

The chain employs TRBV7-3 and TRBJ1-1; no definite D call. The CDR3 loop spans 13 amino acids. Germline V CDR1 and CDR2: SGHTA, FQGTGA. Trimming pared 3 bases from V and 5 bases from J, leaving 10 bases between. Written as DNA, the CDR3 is TGTGCCAGCAGCTTCGACCGGTGGACTGAAGCTTTCTTT. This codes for CASSFDRWTEAFF.

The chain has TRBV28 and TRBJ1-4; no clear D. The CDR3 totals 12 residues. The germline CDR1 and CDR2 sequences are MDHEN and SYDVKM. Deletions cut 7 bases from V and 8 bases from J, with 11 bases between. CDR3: CASTLMGEKLFF. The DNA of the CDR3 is TGTGCCAGCACCCTGATGGGAGAAAAACTGTTTTTT. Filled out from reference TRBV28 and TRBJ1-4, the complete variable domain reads DVKVTQSSRYLVKRTGEKVFLECVQDMDHENMFWYRQDPGLGLRLIYFSYDVKMKEKGDIPEGYSVSREKKERFSLILESASTNQTSMYLCASTLMGEKLFFGSGTQLSVL.

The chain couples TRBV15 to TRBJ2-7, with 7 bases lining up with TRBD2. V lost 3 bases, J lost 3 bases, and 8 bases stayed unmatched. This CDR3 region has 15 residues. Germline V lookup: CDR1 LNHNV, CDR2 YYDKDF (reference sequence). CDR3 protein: CATSSGGGEGYEQYF. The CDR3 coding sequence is TGTGCCACCAGCAGTGGCGGCGGGGAGGGCTACGAGCAGTACTTC.

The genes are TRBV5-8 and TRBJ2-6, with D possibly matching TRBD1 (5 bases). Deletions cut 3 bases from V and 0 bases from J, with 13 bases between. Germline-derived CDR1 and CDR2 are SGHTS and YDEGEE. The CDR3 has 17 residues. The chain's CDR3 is CASSSNPDSSGANVLTF. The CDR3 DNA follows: TGTGCCAGCAGCTCCAACCCCGACAGCTCTGGGGCCAACGTCCTGACTTTC.

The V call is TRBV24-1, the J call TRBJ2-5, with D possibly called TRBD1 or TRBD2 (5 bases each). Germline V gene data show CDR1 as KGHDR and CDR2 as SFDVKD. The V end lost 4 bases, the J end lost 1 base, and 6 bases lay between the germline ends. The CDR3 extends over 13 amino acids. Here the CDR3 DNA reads TGTGCCACCAGTGACGGGGCCCAAGAGACCCAGTACTTC. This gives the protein CATSDGAQETQYF.

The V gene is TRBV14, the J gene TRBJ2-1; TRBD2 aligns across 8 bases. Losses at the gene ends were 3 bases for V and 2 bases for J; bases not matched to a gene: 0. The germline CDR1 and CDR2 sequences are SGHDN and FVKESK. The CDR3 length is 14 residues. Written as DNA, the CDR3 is TGTGCCAGCAGCCAGACTAGCGCCTACAATGAGCAGTTCTTC. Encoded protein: CASSQTSAYNEQFF.

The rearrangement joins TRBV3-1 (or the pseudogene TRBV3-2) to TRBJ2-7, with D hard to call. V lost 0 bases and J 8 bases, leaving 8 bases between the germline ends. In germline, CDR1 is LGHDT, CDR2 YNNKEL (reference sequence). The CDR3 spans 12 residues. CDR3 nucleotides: TGTGCCAGCAGCCAAGAGGTCCGGAAGCAGTACTTC. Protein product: CASSQEVRKQYF.

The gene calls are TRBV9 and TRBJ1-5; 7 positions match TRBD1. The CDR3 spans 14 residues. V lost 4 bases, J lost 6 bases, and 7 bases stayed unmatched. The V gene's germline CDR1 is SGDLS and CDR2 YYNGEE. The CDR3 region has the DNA TGTGCCAGCAGCCCCCGACAGGGAGGTCAGCCCCAGCATTTT. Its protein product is CASSPRQGGQPQHF.

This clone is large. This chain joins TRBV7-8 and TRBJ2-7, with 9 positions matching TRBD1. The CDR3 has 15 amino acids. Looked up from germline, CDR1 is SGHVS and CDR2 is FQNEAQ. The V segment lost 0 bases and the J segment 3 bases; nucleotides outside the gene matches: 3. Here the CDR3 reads CASSLAGTGNYEQYF. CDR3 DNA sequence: TGTGCCAGCAGCTTAGCGGGGACAGGGAACTACGAGCAGTACTTC.